This record looks at one T cell receptor beta chain sequence and its context. The antigen is undetermined. The sample comes from a study of cytomegalovirus exposure and HLA in healthy donors. General study results and limits: Excluded were some V segments that proved indistinguishable, including TRBV6-2 and TRBV6-3.

CDR3 length: 15 amino acids. Germline trimming cut 6 bases from V and 0 bases from J; bases unmatched to any gene: 6. Germline assignment: CDR1 LNHDA and CDR2 SQIVND (reference sequence). PCR amplification relied on 60 Vbeta primers (plus 13 Jbeta primers). The repertoire was sequenced with immunoSEQ multiplex PCR; TCRdb's copy has only in-frame clones and lacks some. This table has over 50,000 clones, about three quarters appearing once. This receptor was obtained from a female donor in good health and CMV-seronegative. The sequencing input was PBMCs. This chain connects TRBV19 to TRBJ2-3; TRBD1 agrees at 7 bases. In nucleotides, the CDR3 is TGTGCCAGTAGGCCAGGGGGATATAGCACAGATACGCAGTATTTT. Protein product: CASRPGGYSTDTQYF.